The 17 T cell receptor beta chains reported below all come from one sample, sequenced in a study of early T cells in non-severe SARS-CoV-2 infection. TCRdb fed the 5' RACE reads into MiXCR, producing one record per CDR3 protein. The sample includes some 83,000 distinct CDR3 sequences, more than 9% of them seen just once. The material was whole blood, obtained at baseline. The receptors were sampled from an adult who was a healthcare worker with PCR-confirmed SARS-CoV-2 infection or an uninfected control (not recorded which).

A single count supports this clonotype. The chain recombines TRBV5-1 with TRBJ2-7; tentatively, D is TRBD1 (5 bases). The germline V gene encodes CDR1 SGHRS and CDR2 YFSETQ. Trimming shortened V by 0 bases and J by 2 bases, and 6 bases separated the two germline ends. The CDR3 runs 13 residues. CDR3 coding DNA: TGCGCCAGCAGCTTGGCAGGGCCCTACGAGCAGTACTTC. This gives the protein CASSLAGPYEQYF.

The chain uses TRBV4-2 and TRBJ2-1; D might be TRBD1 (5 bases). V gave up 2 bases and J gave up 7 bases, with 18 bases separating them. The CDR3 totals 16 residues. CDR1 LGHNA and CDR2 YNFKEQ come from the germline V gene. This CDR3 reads CASSQSPRAQKNEQFF. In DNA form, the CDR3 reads TGTGCCAGCAGCCAAAGCCCCAGGGCTCAGAAAAATGAGCAGTTCTTC.

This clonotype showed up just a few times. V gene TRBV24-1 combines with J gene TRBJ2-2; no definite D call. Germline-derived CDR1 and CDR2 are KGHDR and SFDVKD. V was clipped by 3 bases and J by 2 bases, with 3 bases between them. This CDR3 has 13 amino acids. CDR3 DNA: TGTGCCACCAGTGATAGAAACACCGGGGAGCTGTTTTTT. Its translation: CATSDRNTGELFF.

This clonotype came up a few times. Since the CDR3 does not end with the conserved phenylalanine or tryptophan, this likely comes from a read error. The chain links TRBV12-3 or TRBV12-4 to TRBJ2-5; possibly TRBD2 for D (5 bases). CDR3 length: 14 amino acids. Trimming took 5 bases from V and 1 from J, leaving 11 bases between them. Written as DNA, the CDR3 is TGTGCCAGCAGTGGAACTAGACCCCAAGAGACCCAGTACTCC. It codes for CASSGTRPQETQYS.

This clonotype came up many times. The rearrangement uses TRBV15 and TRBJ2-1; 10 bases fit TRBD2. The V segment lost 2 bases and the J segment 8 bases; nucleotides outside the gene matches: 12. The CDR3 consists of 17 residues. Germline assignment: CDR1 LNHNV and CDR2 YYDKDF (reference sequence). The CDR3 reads CATSRTARASGSDEQFF. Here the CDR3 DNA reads TGTGCCACCAGCAGAACCGCGAGGGCTAGCGGGAGCGATGAGCAGTTCTTC. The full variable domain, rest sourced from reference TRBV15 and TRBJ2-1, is DAMVIQNPRYQVTQFGKPVTLSCSQTLNHNVMYWYQQKSSQAPKLLFHYYDKDFNNEADTPDNFQSRRPNTSFCFLDIRSPGLGDTAMYLCATSRTARASGSDEQFFGPGTRLTVL.

As DNA, the CDR3 is TGCGCCAGCAGCCCCTTTTCGACAGGGGCCCTCCGCGAGCAGTACTTC. Residues: CASSPFSTGALREQYF. V and J are TRBV4-1 and TRBJ2-7; TRBD1 agrees at 8 bases. This CDR3 comprises 16 residues. J gave up 6 bases and V 4 bases, and 14 bases lay outside the gene matches. The germline V gene encodes CDR1 MGHRA and CDR2 YSYEKL.

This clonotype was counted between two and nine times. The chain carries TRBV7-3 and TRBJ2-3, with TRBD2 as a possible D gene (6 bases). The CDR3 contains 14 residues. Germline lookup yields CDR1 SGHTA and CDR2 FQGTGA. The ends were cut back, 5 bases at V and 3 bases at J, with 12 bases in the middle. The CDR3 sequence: CASSPNRGTDTQYF. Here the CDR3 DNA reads TGTGCCAGCAGCCCCAACCGGGGGACAGATACGCAGTATTTT.

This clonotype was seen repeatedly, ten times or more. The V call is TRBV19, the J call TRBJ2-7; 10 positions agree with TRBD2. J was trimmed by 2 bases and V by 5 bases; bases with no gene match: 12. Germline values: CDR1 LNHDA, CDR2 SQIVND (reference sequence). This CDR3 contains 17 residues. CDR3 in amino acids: CASSPGGLAANTYEQYF. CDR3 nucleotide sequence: TGTGCCAGTAGTCCCGGAGGACTAGCGGCGAACACCTACGAGCAGTACTTC.

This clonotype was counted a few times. The CDR3 region is CASRGDRGPSYEQYF. The CDR3 DNA sequence: TGTGCCAGCAGAGGAGACAGGGGGCCCTCGTACGAGCAGTACTTC. This sequence joins TRBV6-1 and TRBJ2-7; 10 bases are a match to TRBD1. Germline V CDR1 and CDR2: MNHNS, SASEGT. The trim removed 6 bases at V and 4 bases at J, leaving 9 bases unmatched. The CDR3 is made up of 15 amino acids.

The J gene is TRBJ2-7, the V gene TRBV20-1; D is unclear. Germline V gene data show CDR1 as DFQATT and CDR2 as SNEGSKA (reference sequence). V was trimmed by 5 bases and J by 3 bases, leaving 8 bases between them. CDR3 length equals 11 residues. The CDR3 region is CSASDGYEQYF. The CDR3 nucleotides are TGCAGTGCTTCGGACGGCTACGAGCAGTACTTC.

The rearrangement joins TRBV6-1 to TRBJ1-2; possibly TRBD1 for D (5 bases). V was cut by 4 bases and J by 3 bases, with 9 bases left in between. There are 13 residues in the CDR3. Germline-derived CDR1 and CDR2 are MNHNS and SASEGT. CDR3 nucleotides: TGTGCCAGCAGTGTGGGGGTAGACTATGGCTACACCTTC. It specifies CASSVGVDYGYTF.

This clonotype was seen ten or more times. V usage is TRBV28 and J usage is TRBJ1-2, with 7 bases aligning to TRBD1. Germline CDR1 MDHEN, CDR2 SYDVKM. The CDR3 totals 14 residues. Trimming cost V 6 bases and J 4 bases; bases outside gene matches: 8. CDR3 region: CASRKKGQLYGYTF. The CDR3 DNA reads TGTGCCAGCAGGAAAAAGGGACAGCTCTATGGCTACACCTTC.

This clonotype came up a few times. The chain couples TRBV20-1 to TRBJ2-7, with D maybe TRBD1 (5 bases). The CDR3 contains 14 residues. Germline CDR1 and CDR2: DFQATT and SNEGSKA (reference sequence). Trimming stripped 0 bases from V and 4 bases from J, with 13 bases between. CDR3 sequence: CSARDFRGWYEQYF. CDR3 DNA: TGCAGTGCTAGAGATTTTAGGGGCTGGTACGAGCAGTACTTC.

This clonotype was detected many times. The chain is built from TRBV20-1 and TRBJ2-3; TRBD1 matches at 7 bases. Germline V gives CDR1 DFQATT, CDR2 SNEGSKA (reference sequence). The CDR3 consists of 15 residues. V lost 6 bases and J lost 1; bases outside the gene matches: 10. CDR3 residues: CSAILGGWGTDTQYF. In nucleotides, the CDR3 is TGCAGTGCCATTTTAGGGGGCTGGGGCACAGATACGCAGTATTTT.

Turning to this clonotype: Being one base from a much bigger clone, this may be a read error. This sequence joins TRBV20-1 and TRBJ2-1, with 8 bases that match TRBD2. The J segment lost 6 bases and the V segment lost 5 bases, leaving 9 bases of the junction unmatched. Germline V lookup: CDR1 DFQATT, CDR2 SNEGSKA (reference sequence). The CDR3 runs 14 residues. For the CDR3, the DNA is TGCAGTGCTGTCCGGGAGGGCTGGGTCAATGAGCAGTTCTTC. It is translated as CSAVREGWVNEQFF.

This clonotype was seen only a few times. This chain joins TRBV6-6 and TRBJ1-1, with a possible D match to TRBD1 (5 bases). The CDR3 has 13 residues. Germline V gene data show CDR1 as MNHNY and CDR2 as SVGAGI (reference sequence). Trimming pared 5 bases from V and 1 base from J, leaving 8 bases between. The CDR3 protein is CASSIQANTEAFF. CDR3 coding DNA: TGTGCCAGCAGTATACAGGCGAACACTGAAGCTTTCTTT.

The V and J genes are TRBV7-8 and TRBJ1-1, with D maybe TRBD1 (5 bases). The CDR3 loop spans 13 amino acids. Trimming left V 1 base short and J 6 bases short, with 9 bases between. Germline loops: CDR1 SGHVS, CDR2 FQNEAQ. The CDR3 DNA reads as TGTGCCAGCAGCTTAGGACAGCGGGCTGAAGCTTTCTTT. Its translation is CASSLGQRAEAFF. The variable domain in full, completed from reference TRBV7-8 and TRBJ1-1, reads GAGVSQSPRYKVAKRGQDVALRCDPISGHVSLFWYQQALGQGPEFLTYFQNEAQLDKSGLPSDRFFAERPEGSVSTLKIQRTQQEDSAVYLCASSLGQRAEAFFGQGTRLTVV.